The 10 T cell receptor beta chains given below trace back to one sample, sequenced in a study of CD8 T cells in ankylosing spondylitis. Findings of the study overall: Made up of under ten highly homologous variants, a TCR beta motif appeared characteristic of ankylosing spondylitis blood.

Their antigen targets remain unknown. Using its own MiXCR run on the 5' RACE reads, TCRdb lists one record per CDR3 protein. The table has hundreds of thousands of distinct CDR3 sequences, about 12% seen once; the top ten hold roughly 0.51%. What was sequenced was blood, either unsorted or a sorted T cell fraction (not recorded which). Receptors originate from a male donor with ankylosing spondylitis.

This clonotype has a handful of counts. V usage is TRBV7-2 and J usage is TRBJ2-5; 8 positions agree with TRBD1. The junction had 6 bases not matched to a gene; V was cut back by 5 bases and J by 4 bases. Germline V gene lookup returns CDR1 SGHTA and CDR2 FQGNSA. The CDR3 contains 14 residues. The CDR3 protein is CASSTPTGVETQYF. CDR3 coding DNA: TGTGCCAGCAGCACTCCGACAGGGGTAGAGACCCAGTACTTC.

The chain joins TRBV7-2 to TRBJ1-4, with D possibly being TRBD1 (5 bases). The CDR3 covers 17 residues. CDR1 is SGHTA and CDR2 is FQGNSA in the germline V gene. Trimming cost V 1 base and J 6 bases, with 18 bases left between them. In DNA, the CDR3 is TGTGCCAGCAGCTTAGTAGCGGCAGGGAGGGGAGATGAAAAACTGTTTTTT. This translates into CASSLVAAGRGDEKLFF.

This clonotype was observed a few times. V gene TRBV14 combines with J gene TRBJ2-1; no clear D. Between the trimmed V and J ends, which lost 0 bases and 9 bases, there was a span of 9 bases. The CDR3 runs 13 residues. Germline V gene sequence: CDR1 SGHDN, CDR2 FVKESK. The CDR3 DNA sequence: TGTGCCAGCAGCCAAGACCAGCTCACTGAGCAGTTCTTC. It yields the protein CASSQDQLTEQFF. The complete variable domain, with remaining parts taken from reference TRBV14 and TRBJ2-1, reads EAGVTQFPSHSVIEKGQTVTLRCDPISGHDNLYWYRRVMGKEIKFLLHFVKESKQDESGMPNNRFLAERTGGTYSTLKVQPAELEDSGVYFCASSQDQLTEQFFGPGTRLTVL.

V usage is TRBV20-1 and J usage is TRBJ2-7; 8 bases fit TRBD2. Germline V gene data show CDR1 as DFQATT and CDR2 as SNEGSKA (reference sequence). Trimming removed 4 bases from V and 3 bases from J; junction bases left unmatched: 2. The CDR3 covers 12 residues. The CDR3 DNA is TGCAGTGCTACTGCGGGGGGCTACGAGCAGTACTTC. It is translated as CSATAGGYEQYF.

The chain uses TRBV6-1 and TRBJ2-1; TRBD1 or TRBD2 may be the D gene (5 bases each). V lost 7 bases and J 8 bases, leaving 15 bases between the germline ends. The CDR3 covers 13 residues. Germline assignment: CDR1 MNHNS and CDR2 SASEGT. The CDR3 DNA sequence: TGTGCCAGCATGGGCGTCTGGGGGTATGAGCAGTTCTTC. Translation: CASMGVWGYEQFF.

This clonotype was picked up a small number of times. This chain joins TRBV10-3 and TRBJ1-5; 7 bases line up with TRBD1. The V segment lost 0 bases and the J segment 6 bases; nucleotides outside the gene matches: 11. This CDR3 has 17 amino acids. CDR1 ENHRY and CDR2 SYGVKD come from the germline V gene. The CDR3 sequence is CAISESKGDRGSQPQHF. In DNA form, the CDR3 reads TGTGCCATCAGTGAGTCGAAGGGGGACAGAGGGAGTCAGCCCCAGCATTTT.

This CDR3 is CASHYAGGQETQYF. The CDR3 region has the DNA TGTGCCAGCCACTACGCAGGGGGCCAAGAGACCCAGTACTTC. The chain couples TRBV28 to TRBJ2-5, with 7 bases fitting TRBD1. The CDR3 sequence is 14 residues long. V was clipped by 8 bases and J by 1 base; unmatched bases: 7. Looked up from germline, CDR1 is MDHEN and CDR2 is SYDVKM.

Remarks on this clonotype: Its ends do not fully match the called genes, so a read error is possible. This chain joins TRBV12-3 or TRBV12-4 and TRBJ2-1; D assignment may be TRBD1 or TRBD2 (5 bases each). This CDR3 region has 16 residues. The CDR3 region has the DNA TGTGTCAGCAGTCTTGGGGACGGTAGCTCCTACAATGAGCAGTTCTTC. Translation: CVSSLGDGSSYNEQFF.

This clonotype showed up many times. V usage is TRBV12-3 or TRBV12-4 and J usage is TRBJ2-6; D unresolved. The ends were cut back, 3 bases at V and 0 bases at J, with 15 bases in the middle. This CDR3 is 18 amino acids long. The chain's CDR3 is CASSFIRTALSGANVLTF. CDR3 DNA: TGTGCCAGCAGTTTTATCCGGACGGCGCTCTCTGGGGCCAACGTCCTGACTTTC.

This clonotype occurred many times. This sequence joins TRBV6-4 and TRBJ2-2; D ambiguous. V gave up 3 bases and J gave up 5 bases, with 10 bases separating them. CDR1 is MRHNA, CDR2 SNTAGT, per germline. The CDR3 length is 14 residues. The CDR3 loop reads CASSEGPITGELFF. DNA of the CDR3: TGTGCCAGCAGTGAAGGCCCGATTACCGGGGAGCTGTTTTTT.